This T cell receptor (beta chain) was sequenced in a study of T cell changes during pregnancy in multiple sclerosis (dated by TCRdb to about 2019). As for the study more broadly: In women with multiple sclerosis, the researchers looked at how the T cell repertoire shifted as pregnancy progressed.

Preparation of the library involved the immunoSEQ multiplex PCR assay. Imported from immuneACCESS, the table was reduced by TCRdb to in-frame sequences with V and J called. These copies leave out some clones; in studies compared against another copy, an unresolved V gene accounts for under half, and the cause of the remainder is not known. For this sample there are 25,000 or so clones; about 93% appear just once. 6.2% of the sample lies in the top ten. A word on this clone: Its antigen has not been determined. Nothing much larger sits one base from this clone, and base qualities are not available.

Reading from cysteine to phenylalanine, the CDR3 counts 15 amino acids. CDR3 DNA only is kept here, 45 bases in frame from base 1. CDR1 and CDR2 are drawn from the germline V gene (reference sequence): LNHDA, SQIVND. Trimming leaves V shorter by 2 bases and J shorter by 2 bases, with the junction holding 4 bases beyond the gene matches. This chain joins TRBV19 to TRBJ2-7; TRBD2 fits 9 bases in the junction. Sequences were derived from CD8+ T cells from peripheral blood mononuclear cells, sampled before pregnancy. The TCR originated in a female donor with multiple sclerosis, enrolled in a pregnancy study. The DNA sequence is given as TGTGCCAGTAGTATAACGCGGGAGGGAGCCTACGAGCAGTACTTC. The encoded protein is CASSITREGAYEQYF.